Listed below are T cell receptor beta chains from one sample, sequenced in a study of human CD8 memory T cell subsets. One entry per CDR3 protein, without DNA, is what TCRdb gives after re-calling the 5' RACE reads. The sample includes about 11,000 distinct CDR3 sequences. The sequencing input was CD8+ stem-like memory T cells (TSCM and TCM) sorted from PBMCs. The receptors were gathered from a human donor in good health. Each CDR3 is given with its conserved first and last residue. Each record gives: V gene, J gene, CDR3 protein.

V: TRBV30
J: TRBJ1-2
CDR3: CARTGTGDGFGGYTF

V: TRBV6-6
J: TRBJ2-7
CDR3: CASSHSGGSPYEQYF

V: TRBV20-1
J: TRBJ2-7
CDR3: CSAKGLHDEIYEQYF

V: TRBV12-3/TRBV12-4
J: TRBJ2-5
CDR3: CASSSTSGGPHQETQYF

V: TRBV4-1
J: TRBJ2-5
CDR3: CASSQATGRHQETQYF

V: TRBV27
J: TRBJ1-6
CDR3: CASTGGADYNSPLHF

V: TRBV7-9
J: TRBJ2-7
CDR3: CASSLKETGTSSYEQYF

V: TRBV28
J: TRBJ2-3
CDR3: CASSLPSLAGFITDTQYF

V: TRBV28
J: TRBJ2-7
CDR3: CASSNGQGSFYEQYF

V: TRBV6-5
J: TRBJ2-5
CDR3: CASRGLVGMAVETQYF

V: TRBV19
J: TRBJ1-2
CDR3: CARSGRTNYGYTF